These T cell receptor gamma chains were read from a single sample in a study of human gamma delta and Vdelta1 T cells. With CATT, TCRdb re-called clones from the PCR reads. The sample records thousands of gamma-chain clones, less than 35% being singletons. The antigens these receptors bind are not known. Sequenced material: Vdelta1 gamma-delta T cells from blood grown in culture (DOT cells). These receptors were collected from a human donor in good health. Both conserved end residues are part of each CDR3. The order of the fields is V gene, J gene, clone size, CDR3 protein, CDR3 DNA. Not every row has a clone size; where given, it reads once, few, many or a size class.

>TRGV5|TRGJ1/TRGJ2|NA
CATWEKNYYKKLF
TGTGCCACCTGGGAAAAAAATTATTATAAGAAACTCTTT
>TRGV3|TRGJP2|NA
CATWDRPGRDPPKKEYSSDWIKTF
TGTGCCACCTGGGACAGGCCGGGACGAGACCCCCCTAAAAAAGAATATAGTAGTGATTGGATCAAGACGTTT
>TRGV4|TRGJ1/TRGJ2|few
CATWDGQNLYYKKLF
TGTGCCACCTGGGATGGTCAGAATTTATATTATAAGAAACTCTTT
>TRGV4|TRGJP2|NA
CATWVTYSSDWIKTF
TGTGCCACCTGGGTTACATATAGTAGTGATTGGATCAAGACGTTT
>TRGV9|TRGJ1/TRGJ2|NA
CALWEPSKKLF
TGTGCCTTGTGGGAACCCTCTAAGAAACTCTTT
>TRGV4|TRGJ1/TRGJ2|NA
CATWGLYYKKLF
TGTGCCACCTGGGGTCTTTATTATAAGAAACTCTTT
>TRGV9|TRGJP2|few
CALWEVHGWIKTF
TGTGCCTTGTGGGAGGTGCACGGTTGGATCAAGACGTTT
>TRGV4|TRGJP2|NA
CATWDSPRSDWIKTF
TGTGCCACCTGGGACAGTCCTAGGAGTGATTGGATCAAGACGTTT
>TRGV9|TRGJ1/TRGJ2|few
CALWEVQDYYKKLF
TGTGCCTTGTGGGAGGTCCAGGATTATTATAAGAAACTCTTT
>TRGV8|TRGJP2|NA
CATLGSDWIKTF
TGTGCCACCTTGGGTAGTGATTGGATCAAGACGTTT
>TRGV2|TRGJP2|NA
CATWDVTGGSDWIKTF
TGTGCCACCTGGGACGTAACGGGTGGTAGTGATTGGATCAAGACGTTT
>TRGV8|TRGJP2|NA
CATWDKGSSDWIKTF
TGTGCCACCTGGGATAAAGGGAGTAGTGATTGGATCAAGACGTTT
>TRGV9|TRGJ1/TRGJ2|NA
CALWESHYYKKLF
TGTGCCTTGTGGGAGTCTCATTATTATAAGAAACTCTTT
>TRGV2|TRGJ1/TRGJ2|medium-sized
CATWRRYKKLF
TGTGCCACCTGGCGGCGTTATAAGAAACTCTTT